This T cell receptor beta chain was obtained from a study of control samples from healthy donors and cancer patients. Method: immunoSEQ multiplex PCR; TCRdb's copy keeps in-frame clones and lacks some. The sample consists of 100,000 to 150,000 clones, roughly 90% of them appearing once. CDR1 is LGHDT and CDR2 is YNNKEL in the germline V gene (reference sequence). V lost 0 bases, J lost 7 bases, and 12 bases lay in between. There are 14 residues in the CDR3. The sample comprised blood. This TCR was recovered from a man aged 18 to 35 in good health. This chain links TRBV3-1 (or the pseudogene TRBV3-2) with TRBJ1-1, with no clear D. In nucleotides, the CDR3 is TGTGCCAGCAGCCAAGAATCTCCTATTAGTGAAGCTTTCTTT. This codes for CASSQESPISEAFF.